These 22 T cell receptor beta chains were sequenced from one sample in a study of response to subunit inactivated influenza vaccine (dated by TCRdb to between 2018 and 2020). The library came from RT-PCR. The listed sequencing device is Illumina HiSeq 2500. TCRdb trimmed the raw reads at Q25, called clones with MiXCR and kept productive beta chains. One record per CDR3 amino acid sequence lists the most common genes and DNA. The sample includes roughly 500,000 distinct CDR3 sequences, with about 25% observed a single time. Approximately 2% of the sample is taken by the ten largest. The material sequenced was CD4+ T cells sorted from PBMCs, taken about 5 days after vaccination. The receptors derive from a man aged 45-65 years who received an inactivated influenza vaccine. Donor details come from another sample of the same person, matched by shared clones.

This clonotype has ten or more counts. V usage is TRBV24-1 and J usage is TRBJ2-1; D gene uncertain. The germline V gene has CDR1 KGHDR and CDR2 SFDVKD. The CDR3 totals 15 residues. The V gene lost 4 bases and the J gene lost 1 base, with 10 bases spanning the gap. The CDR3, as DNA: TGTGCCACCAGTGACGGCTCTATTTCCTACAATGAGCAGTTCTTC. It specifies CATSDGSISYNEQFF.

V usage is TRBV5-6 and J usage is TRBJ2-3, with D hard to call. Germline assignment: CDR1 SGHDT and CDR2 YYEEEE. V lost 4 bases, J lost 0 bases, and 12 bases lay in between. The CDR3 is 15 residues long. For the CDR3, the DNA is TGTGCCAGCAGCCGACGCGACGGAAGCACAGATACGCAGTATTTT. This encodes CASSRRDGSTDTQYF.

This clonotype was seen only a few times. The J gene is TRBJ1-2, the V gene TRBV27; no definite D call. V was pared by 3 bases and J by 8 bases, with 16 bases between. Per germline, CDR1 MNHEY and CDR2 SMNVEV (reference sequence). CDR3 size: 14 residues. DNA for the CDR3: TGTGCCAGCAGTTTTAATCGGTGGGTGAGAGGCTACACCTTC. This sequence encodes CASSFNRWVRGYTF.

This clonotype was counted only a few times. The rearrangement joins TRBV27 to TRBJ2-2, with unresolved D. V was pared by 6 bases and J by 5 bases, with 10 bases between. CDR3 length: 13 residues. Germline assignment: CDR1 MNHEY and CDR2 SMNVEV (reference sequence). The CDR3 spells CASSLSQTGELFF. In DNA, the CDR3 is TGTGCCAGCAGCCTCTCACAAACCGGGGAGCTGTTTTTT.

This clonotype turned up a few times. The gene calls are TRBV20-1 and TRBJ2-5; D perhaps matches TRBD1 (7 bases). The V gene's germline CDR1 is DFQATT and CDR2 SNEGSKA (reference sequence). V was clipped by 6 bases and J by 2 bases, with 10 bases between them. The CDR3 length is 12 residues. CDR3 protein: CSAAGQQETQYF. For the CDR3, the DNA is TGCAGTGCCGCGGGACAGCAAGAGACCCAGTACTTC.

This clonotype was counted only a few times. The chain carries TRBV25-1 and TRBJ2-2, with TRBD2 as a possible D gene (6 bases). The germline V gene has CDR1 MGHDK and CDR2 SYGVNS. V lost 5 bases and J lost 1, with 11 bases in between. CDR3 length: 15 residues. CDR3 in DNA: TGTGCCAGCAGTAAGGAGGGAGTGAACACCGGGGAGCTGTTTTTT. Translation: CASSKEGVNTGELFF. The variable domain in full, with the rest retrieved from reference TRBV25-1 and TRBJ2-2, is EADIYQTPRYLVIGTGKKITLECSQTMGHDKMYWYQQDPGMELHLIHYSYGVNSTEKGDLSSESTVSRIRTEHFPLTLESARPSHTSQYLCASSKEGVNTGELFFGEGSRLTVL.

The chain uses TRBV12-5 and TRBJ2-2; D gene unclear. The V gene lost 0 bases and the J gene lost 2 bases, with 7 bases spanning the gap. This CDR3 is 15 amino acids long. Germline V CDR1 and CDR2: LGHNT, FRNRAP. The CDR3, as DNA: TGTGCTAGTGGTTTGGTACCTAGTAACACCGGGGAGCTGTTTTTT. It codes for CASGLVPSNTGELFF. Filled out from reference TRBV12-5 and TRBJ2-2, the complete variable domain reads DARVTQTPRHKVTEMGQEVTMRCQPILGHNTVFWYRQTMMQGLELLAYFRNRAPLDDSGMPKDRFSAEMPDATLATLKIQPSEPRDSAVYFCASGLVPSNTGELFFGEGSRLTVL.

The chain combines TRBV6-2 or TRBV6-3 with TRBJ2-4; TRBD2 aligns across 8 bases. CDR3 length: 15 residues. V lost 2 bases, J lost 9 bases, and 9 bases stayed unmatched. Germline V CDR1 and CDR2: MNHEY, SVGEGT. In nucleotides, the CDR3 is TGTGCCAGCAGTTACCTCCGGGAGGGCCGAGGCATTCAGTACTTC. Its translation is CASSYLREGRGIQYF.

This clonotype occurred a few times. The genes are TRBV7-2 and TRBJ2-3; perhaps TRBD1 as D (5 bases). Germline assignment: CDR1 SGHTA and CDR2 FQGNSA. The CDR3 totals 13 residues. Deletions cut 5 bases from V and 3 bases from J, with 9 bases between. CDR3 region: CASSPTATDTQYF. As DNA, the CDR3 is TGTGCCAGCAGCCCGACAGCTACAGATACGCAGTATTTT.

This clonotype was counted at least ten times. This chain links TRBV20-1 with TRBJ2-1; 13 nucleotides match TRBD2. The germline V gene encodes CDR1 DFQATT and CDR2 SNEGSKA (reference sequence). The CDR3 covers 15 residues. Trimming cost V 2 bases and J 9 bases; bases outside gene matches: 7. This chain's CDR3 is CSARYGLAGVGEQFF. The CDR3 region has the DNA TGCAGTGCTAGATACGGACTAGCGGGAGTGGGTGAGCAGTTCTTC.

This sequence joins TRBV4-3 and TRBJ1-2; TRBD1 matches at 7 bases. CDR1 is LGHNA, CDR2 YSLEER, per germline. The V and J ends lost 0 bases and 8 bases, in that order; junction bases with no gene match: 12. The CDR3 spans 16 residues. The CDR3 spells CASSQEGQEVLRGYTF. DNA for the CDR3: TGCGCCAGCAGCCAAGAAGGACAGGAAGTCTTGAGAGGCTACACCTTC.

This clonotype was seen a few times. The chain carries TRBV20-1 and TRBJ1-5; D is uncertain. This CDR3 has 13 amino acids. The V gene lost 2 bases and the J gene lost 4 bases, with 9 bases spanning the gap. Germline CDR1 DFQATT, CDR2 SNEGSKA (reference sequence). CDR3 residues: CSARRTRNQPQHF. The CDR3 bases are TGCAGTGCTAGAAGGACCCGGAATCAGCCCCAGCATTTT.

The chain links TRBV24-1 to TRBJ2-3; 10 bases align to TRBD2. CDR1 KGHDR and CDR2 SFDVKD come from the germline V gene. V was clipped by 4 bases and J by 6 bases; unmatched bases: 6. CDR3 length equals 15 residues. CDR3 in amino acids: CATSDLSGGADTQYF. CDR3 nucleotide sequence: TGTGCCACCAGTGACCTGAGCGGGGGGGCGGATACGCAGTATTTT.

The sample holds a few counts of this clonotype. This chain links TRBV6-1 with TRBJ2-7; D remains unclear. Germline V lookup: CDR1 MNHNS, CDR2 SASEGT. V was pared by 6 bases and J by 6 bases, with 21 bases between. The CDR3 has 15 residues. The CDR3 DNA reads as TGTGCCAGCAGGACGGGTCTGAGATCCAAGTCCGAGCAGTACTTC. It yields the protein CASRTGLRSKSEQYF.

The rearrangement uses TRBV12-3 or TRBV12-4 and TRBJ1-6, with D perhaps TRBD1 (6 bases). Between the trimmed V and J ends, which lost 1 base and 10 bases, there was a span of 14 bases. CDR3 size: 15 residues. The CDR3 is CASSLEQGIGSPLHF. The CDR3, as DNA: TGTGCCAGCAGTTTAGAACAGGGTATAGGATCACCCCTCCACTTT.

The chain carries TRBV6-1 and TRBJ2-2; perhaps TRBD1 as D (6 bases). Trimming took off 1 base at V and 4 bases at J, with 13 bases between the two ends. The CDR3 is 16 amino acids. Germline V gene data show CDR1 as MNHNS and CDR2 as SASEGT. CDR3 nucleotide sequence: TGTGCCAGCAGTGAAGGTGGGGCCAGGGGCACCGGGGAGCTGTTTTTT. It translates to CASSEGGARGTGELFF.

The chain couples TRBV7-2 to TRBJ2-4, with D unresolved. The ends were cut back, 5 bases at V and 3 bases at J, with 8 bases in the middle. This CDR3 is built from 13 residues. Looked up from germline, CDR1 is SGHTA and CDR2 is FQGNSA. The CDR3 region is CASSLVDKNIQYF. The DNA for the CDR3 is TGTGCCAGCAGCCTAGTAGACAAAAACATTCAGTACTTC.

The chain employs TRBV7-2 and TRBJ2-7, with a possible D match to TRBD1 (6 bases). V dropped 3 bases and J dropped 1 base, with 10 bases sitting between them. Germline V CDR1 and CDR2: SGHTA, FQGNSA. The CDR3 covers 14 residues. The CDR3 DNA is TGTGCCAGCAGCTTGACACAGGGTTCCTACGAGCAGTACTTC. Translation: CASSLTQGSYEQYF.

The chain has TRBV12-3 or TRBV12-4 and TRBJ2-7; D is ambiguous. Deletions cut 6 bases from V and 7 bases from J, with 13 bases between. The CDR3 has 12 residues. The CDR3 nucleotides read TGTGCCAGCAGCCTTATTGTCGAGGAGCAGTACTTC. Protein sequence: CASSLIVEEQYF.

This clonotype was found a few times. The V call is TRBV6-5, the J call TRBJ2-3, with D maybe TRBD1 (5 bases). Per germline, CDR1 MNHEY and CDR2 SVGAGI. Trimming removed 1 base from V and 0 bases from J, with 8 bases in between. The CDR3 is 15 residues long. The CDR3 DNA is TGTGCCAGCAGTTACTGGGGCAGGAGCACAGATACGCAGTATTTT. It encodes CASSYWGRSTDTQYF.

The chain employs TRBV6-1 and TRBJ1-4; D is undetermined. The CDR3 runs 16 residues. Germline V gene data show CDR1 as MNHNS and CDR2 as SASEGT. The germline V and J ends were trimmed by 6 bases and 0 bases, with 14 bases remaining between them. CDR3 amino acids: CASRSLVAATNEKLFF. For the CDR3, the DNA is TGTGCCAGCAGATCCTTGGTCGCCGCAACTAATGAAAAACTGTTTTTT.

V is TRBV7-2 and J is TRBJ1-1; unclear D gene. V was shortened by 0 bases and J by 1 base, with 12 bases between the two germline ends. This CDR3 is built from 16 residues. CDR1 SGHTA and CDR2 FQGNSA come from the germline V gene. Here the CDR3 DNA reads TGTGCCAGCAGCTTAGCGTACCTGGGCCAGAACACTGAAGCTTTCTTT. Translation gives CASSLAYLGQNTEAFF.